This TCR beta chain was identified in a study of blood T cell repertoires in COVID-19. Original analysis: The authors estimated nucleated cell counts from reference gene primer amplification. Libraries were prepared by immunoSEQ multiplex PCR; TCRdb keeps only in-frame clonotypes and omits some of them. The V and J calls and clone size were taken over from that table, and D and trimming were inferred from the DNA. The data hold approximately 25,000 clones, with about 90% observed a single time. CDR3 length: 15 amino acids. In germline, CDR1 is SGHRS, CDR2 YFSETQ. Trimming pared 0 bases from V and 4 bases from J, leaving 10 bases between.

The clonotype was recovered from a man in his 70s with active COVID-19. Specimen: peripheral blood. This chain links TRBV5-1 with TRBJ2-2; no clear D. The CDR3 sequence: CASSLVHPGTGELFF. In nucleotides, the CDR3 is TGCGCCAGCAGCTTGGTGCACCCGGGCACCGGGGAGCTGTTTTTT.